This TCR beta chain was profiled in a study of control samples from healthy donors and cancer patients. The repertoire was sequenced with immunoSEQ multiplex PCR; TCRdb's copy has only in-frame clones and lacks some. The data show approximately 100,000 clones, about 86% seen once. The CDR3 loop spans 14 amino acids. CDR1 and CDR2 from the germline V gene are MDHEN and SYDVKM. V was trimmed by 8 bases and J by 2 bases, leaving 15 bases between them. Material for sequencing was blood. The V and J genes are TRBV28 and TRBJ2-5, with D perhaps matching TRBD1 (5 bases). This TCR came from a man younger than 45 in good health. For the CDR3, the DNA is TGTGCCAGCGTAGGATGGACACGTCAAGAGACCCAGTACTTC. It specifies CASVGWTRQETQYF.